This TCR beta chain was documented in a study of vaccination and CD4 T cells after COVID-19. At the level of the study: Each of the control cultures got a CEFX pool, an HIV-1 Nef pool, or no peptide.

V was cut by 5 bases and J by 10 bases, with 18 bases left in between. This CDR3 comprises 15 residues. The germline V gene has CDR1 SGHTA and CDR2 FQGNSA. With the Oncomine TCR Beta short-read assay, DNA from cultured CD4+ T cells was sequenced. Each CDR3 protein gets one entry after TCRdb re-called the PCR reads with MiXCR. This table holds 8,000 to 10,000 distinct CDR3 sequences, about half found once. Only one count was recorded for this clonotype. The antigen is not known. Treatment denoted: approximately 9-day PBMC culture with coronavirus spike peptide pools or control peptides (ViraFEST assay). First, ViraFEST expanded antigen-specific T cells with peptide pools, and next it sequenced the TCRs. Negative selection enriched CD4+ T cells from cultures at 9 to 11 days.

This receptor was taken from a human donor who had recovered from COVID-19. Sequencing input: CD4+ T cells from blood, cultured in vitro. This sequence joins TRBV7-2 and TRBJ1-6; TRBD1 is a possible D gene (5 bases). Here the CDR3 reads CASSRPGGRGSPLHF. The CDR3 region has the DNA TGTGCCAGCAGCCGACCCGGGGGGAGGGGCTCACCCCTCCACTTT.